This T cell receptor (beta chain) is from a study of T cell changes during pregnancy in multiple sclerosis. Germline CDR1 MRHNA, CDR2 SNTAGT. V gave up 3 bases and J gave up 7 bases, with 12 bases separating them. The CDR3 is made up of 13 amino acids. Using immunoSEQ multiplex PCR, the repertoire was profiled, and TCRdb retains in-frame clones only, with some absent. Here the sample spans under 75,000 clones, roughly 91% being singletons. V is TRBV6-4 and J is TRBJ2-5; the D is unclear. The material sequenced was CD4+ T cells from peripheral blood mononuclear cells, taken after pregnancy. The TCR was taken from a female donor with multiple sclerosis, enrolled in a pregnancy study. The CDR3 DNA sequence: TGTGCCAGCAGTGAAATCCCAGGCCTGACCCAGTACTTC. It yields the protein CASSEIPGLTQYF.